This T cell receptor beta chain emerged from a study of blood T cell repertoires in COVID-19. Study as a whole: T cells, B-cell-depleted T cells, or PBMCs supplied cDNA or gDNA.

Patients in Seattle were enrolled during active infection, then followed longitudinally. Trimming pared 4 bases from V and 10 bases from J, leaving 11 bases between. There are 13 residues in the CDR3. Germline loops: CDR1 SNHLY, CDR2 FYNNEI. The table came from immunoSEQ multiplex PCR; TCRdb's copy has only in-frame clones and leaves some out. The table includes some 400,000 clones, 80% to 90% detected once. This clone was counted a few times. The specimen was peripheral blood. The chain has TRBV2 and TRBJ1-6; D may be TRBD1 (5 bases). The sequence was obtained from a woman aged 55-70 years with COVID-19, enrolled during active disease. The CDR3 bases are TGTGCCAGCAGTGGGCGGGACGGGTCACCCCTCCACTTT. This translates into CASSGRDGSPLHF.